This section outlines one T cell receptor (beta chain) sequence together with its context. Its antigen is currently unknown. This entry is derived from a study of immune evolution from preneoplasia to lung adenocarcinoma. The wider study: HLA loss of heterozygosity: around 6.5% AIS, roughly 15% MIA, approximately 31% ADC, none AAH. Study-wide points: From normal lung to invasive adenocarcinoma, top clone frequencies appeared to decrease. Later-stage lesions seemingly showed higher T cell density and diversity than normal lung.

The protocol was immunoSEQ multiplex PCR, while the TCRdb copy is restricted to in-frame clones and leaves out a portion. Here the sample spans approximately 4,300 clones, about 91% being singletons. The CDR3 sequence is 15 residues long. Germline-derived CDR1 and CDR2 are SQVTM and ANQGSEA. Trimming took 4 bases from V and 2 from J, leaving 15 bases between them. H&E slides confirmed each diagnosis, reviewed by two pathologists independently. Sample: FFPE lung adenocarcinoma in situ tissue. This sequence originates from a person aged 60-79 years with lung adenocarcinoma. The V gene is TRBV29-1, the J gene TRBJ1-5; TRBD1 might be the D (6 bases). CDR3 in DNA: TGCAGCGTTGTTGTAGGGGGAATTGGCAATCAGCCCCAGCATTTT. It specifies CSVVVGGIGNQPQHF.